This T cell receptor (beta chain) was sequenced during a study of identifying expanded T cells in peripheral blood. A word on this clone: What it binds is not known.

During the collection period, no donor immune events like infections were recorded. General study findings and limits: Technical replicates showed roughly 1.2 changed clones; approximately two weeks approximately 16; four weeks 19.

Using immunoSEQ multiplex PCR, the repertoire was profiled, and TCRdb retains in-frame clones only, with some absent. The sample has about 85,000 clones; about 89% are singletons. V lost 2 bases, J lost 4 bases, and 9 bases stayed unmatched. The germline V gene encodes CDR1 SNHLY and CDR2 FYNNEI. This CDR3 spans 18 amino acids. This receptor was taken from a person between 18 and 75 years old in good health. Sequenced sample: blood. The chain is built from TRBV2 and TRBJ2-4, with 12 bases matching TRBD2. The CDR3 DNA sequence: TGTGCCAGCAGTGAATTGGGCATCACTAGCGGGGGGAAAAACATTCAGTACTTC. It translates to CASSELGITSGGKNIQYF. Using reference TRBV2 and TRBJ2-4 for the parts outside the CDR3, the full variable domain is EPEVTQTPSHQVTQMGQEVILRCVPISNHLYFYWYRQILGQKVEFLVSFYNNEISEKSEIFDDQFSVERPDGSNFTLKIRSTKLEDSAMYFCASSELGITSGGKNIQYFGAGTRLSVL.